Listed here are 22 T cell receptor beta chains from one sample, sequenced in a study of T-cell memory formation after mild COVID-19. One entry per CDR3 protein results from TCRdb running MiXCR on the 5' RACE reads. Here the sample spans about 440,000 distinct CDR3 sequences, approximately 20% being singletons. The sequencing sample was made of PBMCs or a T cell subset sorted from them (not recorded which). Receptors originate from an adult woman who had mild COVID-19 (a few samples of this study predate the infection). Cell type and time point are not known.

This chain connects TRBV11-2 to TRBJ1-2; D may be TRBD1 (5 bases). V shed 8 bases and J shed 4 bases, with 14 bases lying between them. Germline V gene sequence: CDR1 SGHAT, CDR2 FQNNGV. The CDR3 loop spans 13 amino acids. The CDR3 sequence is CASEVRGGYGYTF. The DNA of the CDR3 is TGTGCCAGCGAGGTGAGGGGCGGCTATGGCTACACCTTC.

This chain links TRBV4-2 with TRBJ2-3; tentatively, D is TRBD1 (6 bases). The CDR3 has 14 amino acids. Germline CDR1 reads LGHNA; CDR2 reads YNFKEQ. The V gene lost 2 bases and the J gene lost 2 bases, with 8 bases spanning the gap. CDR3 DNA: TGTGCCAGCAGCCAAACAGGGCTCACAGATACGCAGTATTTT. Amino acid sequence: CASSQTGLTDTQYF.

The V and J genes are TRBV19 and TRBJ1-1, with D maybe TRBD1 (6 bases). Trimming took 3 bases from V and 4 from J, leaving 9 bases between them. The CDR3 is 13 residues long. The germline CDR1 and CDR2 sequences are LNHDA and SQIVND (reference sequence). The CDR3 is CASSIGGATEAFF. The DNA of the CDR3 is TGTGCCAGTAGTATCGGGGGCGCCACTGAAGCTTTCTTT. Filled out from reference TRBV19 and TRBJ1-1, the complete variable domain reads DGGITQSPKYLFRKEGQNVTLSCEQNLNHDAMYWYRQDPGQGLRLIYYSQIVNDFQKGDIAEGYSVSREKKESFPLTVTSAQKNPTAFYLCASSIGGATEAFFGQGTRLTVV.

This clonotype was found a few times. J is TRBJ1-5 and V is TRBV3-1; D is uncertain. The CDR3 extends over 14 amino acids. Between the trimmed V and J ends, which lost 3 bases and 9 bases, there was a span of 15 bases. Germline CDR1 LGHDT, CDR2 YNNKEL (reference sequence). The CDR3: CASSQSPTLGPQHF. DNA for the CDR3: TGTGCCAGCAGCCAGTCACCTACCCTGGGGCCCCAGCATTTT.

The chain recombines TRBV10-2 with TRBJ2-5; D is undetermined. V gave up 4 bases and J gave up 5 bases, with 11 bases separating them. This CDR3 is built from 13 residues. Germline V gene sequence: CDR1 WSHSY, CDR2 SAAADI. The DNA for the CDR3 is TGCGCCAGCAGTGGGGGTCGGTCGGAGACCCAGTACTTC. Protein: CASSGGRSETQYF.

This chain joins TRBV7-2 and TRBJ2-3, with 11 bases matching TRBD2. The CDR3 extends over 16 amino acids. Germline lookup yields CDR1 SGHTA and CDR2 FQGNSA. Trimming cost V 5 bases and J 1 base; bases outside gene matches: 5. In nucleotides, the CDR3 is TGTGCCAGCAGCATTTTTAGCGGGAGGGGCACAGATACGCAGTATTTT. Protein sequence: CASSIFSGRGTDTQYF. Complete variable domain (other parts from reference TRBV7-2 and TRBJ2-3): GAGVSQSPSNKVTEKGKDVELRCDPISGHTALYWYRQSLGQGLEFLIYFQGNSAPDKSGLPSDRFSAERTGGSVSTLTIQRTQQEDSAVYLCASSIFSGRGTDTQYFGPGTRLTVL.

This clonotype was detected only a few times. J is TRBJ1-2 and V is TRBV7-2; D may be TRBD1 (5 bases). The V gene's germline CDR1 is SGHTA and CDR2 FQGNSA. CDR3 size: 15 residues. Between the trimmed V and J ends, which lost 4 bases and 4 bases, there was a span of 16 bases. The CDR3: CASSSEGQGPYGYTF. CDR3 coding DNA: TGTGCCAGCAGCTCAGAAGGGCAGGGACCCTATGGCTACACCTTC.

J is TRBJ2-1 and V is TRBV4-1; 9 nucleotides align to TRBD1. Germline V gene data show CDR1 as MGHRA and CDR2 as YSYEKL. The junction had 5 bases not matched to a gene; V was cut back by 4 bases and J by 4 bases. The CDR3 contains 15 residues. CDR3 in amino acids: CASSRRDREYNEQFF. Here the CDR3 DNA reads TGCGCCAGCAGCCGCCGGGACAGGGAGTACAATGAGCAGTTCTTC.

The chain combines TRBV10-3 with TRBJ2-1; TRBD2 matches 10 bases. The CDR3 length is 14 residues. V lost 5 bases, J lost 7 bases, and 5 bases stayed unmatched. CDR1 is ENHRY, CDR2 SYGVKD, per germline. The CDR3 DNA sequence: TGTGCCATCAGTCCTAGCGGGAGTGGGAATGAGCAGTTCTTC. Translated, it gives CAISPSGSGNEQFF.

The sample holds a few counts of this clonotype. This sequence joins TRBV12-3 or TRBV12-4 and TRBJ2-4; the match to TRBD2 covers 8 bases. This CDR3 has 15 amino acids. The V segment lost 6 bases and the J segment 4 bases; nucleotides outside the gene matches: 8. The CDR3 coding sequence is TGTGCCAGCAGCCCCCTGGAGCGGGGGAAAAACATTCAGTACTTC. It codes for CASSPLERGKNIQYF.

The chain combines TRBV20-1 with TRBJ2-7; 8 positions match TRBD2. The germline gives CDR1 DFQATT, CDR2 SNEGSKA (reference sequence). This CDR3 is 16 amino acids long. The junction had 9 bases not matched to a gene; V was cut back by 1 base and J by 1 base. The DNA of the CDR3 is TGCAGTGCTAGAGTTTGGAGCGGGAGAGGATCCTACGAGCAGTACTTC. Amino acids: CSARVWSGRGSYEQYF.

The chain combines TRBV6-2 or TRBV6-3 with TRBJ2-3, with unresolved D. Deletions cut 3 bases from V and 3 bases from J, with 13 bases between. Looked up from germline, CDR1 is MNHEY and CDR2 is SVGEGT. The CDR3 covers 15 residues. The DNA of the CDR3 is TGTGCCAGCAGTTATATCGGATCCCCAACAGATACGCAGTATTTT. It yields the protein CASSYIGSPTDTQYF.

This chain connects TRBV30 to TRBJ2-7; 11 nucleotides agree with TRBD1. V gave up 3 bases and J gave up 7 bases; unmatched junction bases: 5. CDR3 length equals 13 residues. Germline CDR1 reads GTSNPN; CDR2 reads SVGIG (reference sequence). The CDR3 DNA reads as TGTGCCTGGAGGGGACAGGGGGAAAGGGAGCAGTACTTC. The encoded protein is CAWRGQGEREQYF.

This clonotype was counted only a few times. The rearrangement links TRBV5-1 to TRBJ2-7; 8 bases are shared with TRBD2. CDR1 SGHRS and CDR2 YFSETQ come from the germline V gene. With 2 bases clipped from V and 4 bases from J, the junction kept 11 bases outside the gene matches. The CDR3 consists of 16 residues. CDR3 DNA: TGCGCCAGCAGCTTCCTTAGGGCGGGGGGCCTATACGAGCAGTACTTC. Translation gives CASSFLRAGGLYEQYF.

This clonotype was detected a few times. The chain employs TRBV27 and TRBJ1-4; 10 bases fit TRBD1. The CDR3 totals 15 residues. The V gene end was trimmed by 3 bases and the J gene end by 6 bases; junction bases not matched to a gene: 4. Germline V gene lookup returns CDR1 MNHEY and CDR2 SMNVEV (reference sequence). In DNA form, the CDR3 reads TGTGCCAGCAGTTTGAGTGGGACAGGGGATGAAAAACTGTTTTTT. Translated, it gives CASSLSGTGDEKLFF. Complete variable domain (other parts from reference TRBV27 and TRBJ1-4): EAQVTQNPRYLITVTGKKLTVTCSQNMNHEYMSWYRQDPGLGLRQIYYSMNVEVTDKGDVPEGYKVSRKEKRNFPLILESPSPNQTSLYFCASSLSGTGDEKLFFGSGTQLSVL.

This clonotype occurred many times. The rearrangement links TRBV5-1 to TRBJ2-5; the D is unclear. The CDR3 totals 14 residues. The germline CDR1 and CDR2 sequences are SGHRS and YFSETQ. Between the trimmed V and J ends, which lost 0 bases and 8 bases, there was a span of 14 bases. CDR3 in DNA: TGCGCCAGCAGCTTGGGGGCAGTTAGTTCTACCCAGTACTTC. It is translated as CASSLGAVSSTQYF.

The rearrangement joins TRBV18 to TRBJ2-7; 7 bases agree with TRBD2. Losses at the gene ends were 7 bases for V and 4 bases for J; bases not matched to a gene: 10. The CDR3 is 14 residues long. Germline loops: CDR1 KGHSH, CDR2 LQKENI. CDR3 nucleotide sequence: TGTGCCAGCTGGAGCGGGACCGGCTTATACGAGCAGTACTTC. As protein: CASWSGTGLYEQYF.

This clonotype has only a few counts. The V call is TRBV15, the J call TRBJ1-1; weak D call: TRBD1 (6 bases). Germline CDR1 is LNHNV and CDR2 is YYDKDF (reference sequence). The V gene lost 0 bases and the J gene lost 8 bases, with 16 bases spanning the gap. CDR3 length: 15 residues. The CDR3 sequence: CATSRDTVQGGEAFF. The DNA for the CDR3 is TGTGCCACCAGCAGAGATACAGTACAGGGCGGGGAAGCTTTCTTT. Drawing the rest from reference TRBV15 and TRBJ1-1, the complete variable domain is DAMVIQNPRYQVTQFGKPVTLSCSQTLNHNVMYWYQQKSSQAPKLLFHYYDKDFNNEADTPDNFQSRRPNTSFCFLDIRSPGLGDTAMYLCATSRDTVQGGEAFFGQGTRLTVV.

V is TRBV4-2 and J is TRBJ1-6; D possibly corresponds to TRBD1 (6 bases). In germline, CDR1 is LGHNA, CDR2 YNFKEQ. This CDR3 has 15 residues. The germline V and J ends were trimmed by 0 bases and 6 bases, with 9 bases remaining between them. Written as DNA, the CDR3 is TGTGCCAGCAGCCAAGAACAGGGAGGTAATTCACCCCTCCACTTT. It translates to CASSQEQGGNSPLHF.

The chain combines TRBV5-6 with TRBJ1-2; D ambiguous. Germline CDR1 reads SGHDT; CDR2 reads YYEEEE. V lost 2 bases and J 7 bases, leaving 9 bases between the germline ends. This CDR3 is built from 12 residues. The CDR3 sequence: CASSFALSGYTF. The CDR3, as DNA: TGTGCCAGCAGCTTTGCCTTGAGTGGCTACACCTTC. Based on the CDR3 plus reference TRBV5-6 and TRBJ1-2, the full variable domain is DAGVTQSPTHLIKTRGQQVTLRCSPKSGHDTVSWYQQALGQGPQFIFQYYEEEERQRGNFPDRFSGHQFPNYSSELNVNALLLGDSALYLCASSFALSGYTFGSGTRLTVV.

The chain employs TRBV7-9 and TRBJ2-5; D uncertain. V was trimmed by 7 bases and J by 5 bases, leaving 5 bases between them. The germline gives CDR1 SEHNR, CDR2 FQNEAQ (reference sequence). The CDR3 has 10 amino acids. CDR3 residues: CASIGETQYF. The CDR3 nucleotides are TGTGCCAGCATAGGGGAGACCCAGTACTTC.

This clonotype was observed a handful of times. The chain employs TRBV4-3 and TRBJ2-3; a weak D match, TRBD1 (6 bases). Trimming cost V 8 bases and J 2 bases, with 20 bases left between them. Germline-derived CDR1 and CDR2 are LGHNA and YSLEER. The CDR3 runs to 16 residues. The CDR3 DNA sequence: TGCGCCAGCCCCCAGAGGTGGGACAAACACACAGATACGCAGTATTTT. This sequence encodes CASPQRWDKHTDTQYF.